Listed here is a single TCR beta chain. Its antigen is still unknown. Amplification used 60 Vbeta primers and 13 Jbeta primers. Here immunoSEQ multiplex PCR was the method, and the copy in TCRdb shows in-frame clones only, minus some. The profile shows 150,000 to 200,000 clones, roughly 79% of them singletons. The data stem from a study of cytomegalovirus exposure and HLA in healthy donors. Notes on the study in general: It was reported in a later analysis that an Asian-associated ancestry cluster showed fewer N-insertions than the approximately 670-donor mean. In an earlier analysis, productive rearrangement rates for most beta V segments clustered near 90% or 30%.

The CDR3 covers 15 residues. The germline V gene has CDR1 MNHNY and CDR2 SVGAGI (reference sequence). Trimming cost V 2 bases and J 1 base, with 6 bases left between them. The receptor was derived from a woman aged 45 to 65 in good health and CMV-seronegative. Sequencing was done on a sample of PBMCs. The gene calls are TRBV6-6 and TRBJ2-6; D remains unclear. The CDR3 coding sequence is TGTGCCAGCAGTTACGTAGAGTCTGGGGCCAACGTCCTGACTTTC. Translated: CASSYVESGANVLTF.